The present TCR beta chain was sequenced within a study of T cells in Graves' hyperthyroidism and ophthalmopathy. This clonotype occurred many times. Germline CDR1 is MNHNS and CDR2 is SASEGT. The CDR3 length is 16 residues. Trimming cost V 0 bases and J 2 bases, with 10 bases left between them. From RNA transcripts, TCR beta CDR3 regions were amplified. TCR CDR3 underwent first-round RT-PCR with the HTBI primer set. TCRdb recomputed calls from the multiplex PCR reads with MiXCR, one row per CDR3 protein. The sample records about 350,000 distinct CDR3 sequences, 18% being singletons. This sequence was found in a woman between 35 and 50 years old with Graves' ophthalmopathy. The sample was blood. V gene TRBV6-1 combines with J gene TRBJ1-4; no definite D call. The CDR3 nucleotides are TGTGCCAGCAGTGAAGCGCCAGGCTTTACTAATGAAAAACTGTTTTTT. As protein: CASSEAPGFTNEKLFF.